Below, one T cell receptor (beta chain) is given with its context. The data derive from a study of blood T cell repertoires in COVID-19. On the study more broadly: There were acute and convalescent COVID-19 samples, and they came from the United States, Italy and Spain. The analysed material was cDNA or gDNA that came from T cells, B-cell-depleted T cells, or PBMCs.

Trimming cost V 4 bases and J 2 bases; bases outside gene matches: 4. The CDR3 is made up of 14 amino acids. Per germline, CDR1 SGHDT and CDR2 YYEEEE. In the authors' methods: Amplification of reference gene primers was used by the study to estimate nucleated cell counts. Some clones are missing from TCRdb's copy, which holds only in-frame ones; the method was immunoSEQ multiplex PCR. That table furnishes V, J and clone size, whereas the DNA furnished D and trimming. The sample consists of about 380,000 clones, 85% of them appearing once. The TCR was taken from a woman between 18 and 29 years old with acute or convalescent COVID-19. The sequenced sample was peripheral blood. This sequence joins TRBV5-6 and TRBJ1-2, with 8 bases lining up with TRBD1. DNA of the CDR3: TGTGCCAGCAGCCCGCAGGGGGCGAACTATGGCTACACCTTC. Amino acids: CASSPQGANYGYTF.